This T cell receptor beta chain emerged from a study of control samples from healthy donors and cancer patients. CDR1 is MDHEN and CDR2 is SYDVKM in the germline V gene. Trimming left V 2 bases short and J 4 bases short, with 12 bases between. CDR3 length: 14 residues. This clone was recorded a few times. Method: immunoSEQ multiplex PCR; TCRdb's copy keeps in-frame clones and lacks some. The sample includes about 150,000 clones, around 88% of them seen just once. The specimen sequenced was blood. This clonotype was sampled from a man aged 18-30 years in good health. V and J are TRBV28 and TRBJ2-7; D may be TRBD2 (6 bases). The CDR3 spells CASSLRAGRYEQYF. DNA of the CDR3: TGTGCCAGCAGTTTAAGGGCCGGGAGATACGAGCAGTACTTC.